This T cell receptor (beta chain) derives from a study of early T cells in non-severe SARS-CoV-2 infection. On the study more broadly: Unpaired chains resulted from sequencing bulk RNA of unsorted whole blood.

Trimming took off 2 bases at V and 6 bases at J, with 11 bases between the two ends. The germline gives CDR1 KGHSH, CDR2 LQKENI. The CDR3 is made up of 14 amino acids. Attached unique molecular identifiers marked individual cDNA molecules. MiXCR, run by TCRdb on the 5' RACE reads, gives a single entry per CDR3 protein. Altogether about 56,000 distinct CDR3 sequences are present, roughly 16% being singletons, with the ten largest covering 4.1%. Notes on the study in general: Anti-spike CD8 responses were favored by VDJdb matching, which missed private and CD4 specificities.

There are a few counts of this clonotype. Its antigen is not known. The chain has TRBV18 and TRBJ1-3, with D possibly matching TRBD1 (6 bases). The clonotype comes from an adult who was a healthcare worker with PCR-confirmed SARS-CoV-2 infection or an uninfected control (not recorded which). The sequencing used whole blood, collected at baseline. CDR3 protein: CASSPSQGINTIYF. The CDR3 nucleotides read TGTGCCAGCTCACCATCCCAGGGGATAAACACCATATATTTT.